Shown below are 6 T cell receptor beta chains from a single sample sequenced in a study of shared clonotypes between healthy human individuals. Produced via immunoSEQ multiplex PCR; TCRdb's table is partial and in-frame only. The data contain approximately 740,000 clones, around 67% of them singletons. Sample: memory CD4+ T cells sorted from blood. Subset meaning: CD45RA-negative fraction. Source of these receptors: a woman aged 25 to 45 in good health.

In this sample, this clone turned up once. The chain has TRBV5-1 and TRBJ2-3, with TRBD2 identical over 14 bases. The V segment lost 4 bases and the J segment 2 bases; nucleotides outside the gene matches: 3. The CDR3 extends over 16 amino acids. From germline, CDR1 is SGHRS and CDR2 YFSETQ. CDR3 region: CASSPGLAGDTDTQYF. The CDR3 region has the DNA TGCGCCAGCAGCCCGGGACTAGCGGGAGACACAGATACGCAGTATTTT.

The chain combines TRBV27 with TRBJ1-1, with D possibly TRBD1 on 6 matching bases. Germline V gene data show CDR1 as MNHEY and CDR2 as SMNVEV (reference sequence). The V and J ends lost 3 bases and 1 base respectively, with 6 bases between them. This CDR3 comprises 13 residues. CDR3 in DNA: TGTGCCAGCAGTTTGGACAGGAACACTGAAGCTTTCTTT. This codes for CASSLDRNTEAFF.

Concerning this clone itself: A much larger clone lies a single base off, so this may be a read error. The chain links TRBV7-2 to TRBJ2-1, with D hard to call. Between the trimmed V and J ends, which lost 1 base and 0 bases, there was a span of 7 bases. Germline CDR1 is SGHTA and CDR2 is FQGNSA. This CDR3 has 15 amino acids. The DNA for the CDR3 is TGTGCCAGCAGCTTAGACGCGAGCTCCTACAATGAGCAGTTCTTC. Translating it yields CASSLDASSYNEQFF.

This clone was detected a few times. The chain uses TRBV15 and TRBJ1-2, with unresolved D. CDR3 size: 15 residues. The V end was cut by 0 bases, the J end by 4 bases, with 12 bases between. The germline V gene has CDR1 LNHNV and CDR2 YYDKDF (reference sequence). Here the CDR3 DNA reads TGTGCCACCAGCAGAGATCTCGAGGACGGCTATGGCTACACCTTC. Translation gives CATSRDLEDGYGYTF.

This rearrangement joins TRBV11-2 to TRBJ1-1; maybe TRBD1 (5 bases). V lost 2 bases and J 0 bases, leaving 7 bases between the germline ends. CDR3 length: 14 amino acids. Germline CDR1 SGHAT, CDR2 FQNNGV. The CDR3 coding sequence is TGTGCCAGCAGCTTACGGGGCCTGAACACTGAAGCTTTCTTT. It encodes CASSLRGLNTEAFF.

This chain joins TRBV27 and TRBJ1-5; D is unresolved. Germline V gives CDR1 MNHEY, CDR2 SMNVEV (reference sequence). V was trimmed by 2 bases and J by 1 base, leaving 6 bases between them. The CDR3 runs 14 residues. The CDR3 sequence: CASSLLQSNQPQHF. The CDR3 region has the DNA TGTGCCAGCAGTTTACTACAGAGCAATCAGCCCCAGCATTTT.